The source of this T cell receptor beta chain is a study of Graves' ophthalmopathy and Graves' hyperthyroidism. Points from the study as a whole: The blood repertoire also included most expanded thyroid clonotypes above 0.001 frequency.

Excluded were patients with other autoimmune diseases, uncontrolled infections, pregnancy or lactation. A diagnosis was made from clinical symptoms together with serum thyroxine, TRAb, thyroid ultrasound and orbital computed tomography. Germline V CDR1 and CDR2: SGHDN, FVKESK. V lost 0 bases, J lost 1 base, and 2 bases stayed unmatched. This CDR3 contains 15 residues. Beta-chain TCR CDR3 regions were amplified from RNA transcripts. RT-PCR was first run with HTBI primers, then multiplex PCR in a second round. MiXCR, run by TCRdb on the multiplex PCR reads, gives a single entry per CDR3 protein. The sample carries about 590,000 distinct CDR3 sequences, approximately 35% recorded once. This clonotype appeared many times. What it recognizes is unknown.

This clonotype originated in an adult man with Graves' hyperthyroidism. Sequencing used peripheral blood or thyroid tissue (not recorded which). The chain links TRBV14 to TRBJ1-1; the match to TRBD1 covers 7 bases. The CDR3 sequence: CASSQDRDRNTEAFF. CDR3 nucleotides: TGTGCCAGCAGCCAAGATCGGGACAGGAACACTGAAGCTTTCTTT.